A selection of T cell receptor beta chains follows, all from one sample in a study of T-cell memory formation after mild COVID-19. Each CDR3 protein gets one entry after TCRdb re-called the 5' RACE reads with MiXCR. Here the sample spans about 350,000 distinct CDR3 sequences, around 15% being singletons. Sequenced input: PBMCs or a T cell subset sorted from them (not recorded which). The receptors shown here come from a man between 18 and 29 years old who had mild COVID-19 (a few samples of this study predate the infection). Cell type and time point are not known. The CDR3 runs from the conserved cysteine through the conserved F or W. The D gene is left open where the match is weak. Part of the rows lack a size; the others show once, few, many or a class for expanded clones.

J gene	V gene	clone size	D gene	CDR3 protein	CDR3 DNA
TRBJ2-3	TRBV7-9	-	TRBD1	CASLTGVADTQYF	TGTGCCAGCTTAACAGGGGTGGCAGATACGCAGTATTTT
TRBJ2-3	TRBV18	-	-	CASSPPGLPAASTDTQYF	TGTGCCAGCTCACCACCGGGCTTGCCTGCAGCTAGCACAGATACGCAGTATTTT
TRBJ2-1	TRBV7-9	few	TRBD2	CASSLGGVAGIFYNEQFF	TGTGCCAGCAGCTTAGGGGGAGTAGCGGGGATTTTCTACAATGAGCAGTTCTTC
TRBJ2-1	TRBV5-4	-	-	CASSPQGITYNEQFF	TGTGCCAGCAGCCCGCAGGGGATAACCTACAATGAGCAGTTCTTC
TRBJ2-7	TRBV27	-	TRBD1	CASRWTGSYEQYF	TGTGCCAGCAGATGGACAGGGTCCTACGAGCAGTACTTC
TRBJ1-2	TRBV20-1	few	-	CSAQGSAGIIYGYTF	TGCAGTGCCCAGGGGAGTGCAGGGATAATCTATGGCTACACCTTC
TRBJ2-6	TRBV19	-	TRBD1	CASSDRGAGANVLTF	TGTGCCAGTAGCGACAGGGGGGCTGGGGCCAACGTCCTGACTTTC
TRBJ2-2	TRBV19	-	-	CASSASGTNTGELFF	TGTGCCAGTAGTGCATCCGGGACTAACACCGGGGAGCTGTTTTTT
TRBJ2-1	TRBV9	few	TRBD1	CASSPDRVSYEQFF	TGTGCCAGCAGCCCGGACAGGGTTAGCTATGAGCAGTTCTTC
TRBJ1-4	TRBV4-1	few	-	CASSHPGHLEKLFF	TGCGCCAGCAGCCACCCGGGACACCTTGAAAAACTGTTTTTT
TRBJ1-2	TRBV28	-	-	CASSFLDRTNGYTF	TGTGCCAGCAGTTTTTTGGACAGAACAAATGGCTACACCTTC
TRBJ1-2	TRBV7-2	few	-	CASSLVAGQGMATTF	TGTGCCAGCAGCTTAGTGGCAGGCCAAGGTATGGCTACAACCTTC
TRBJ1-2	TRBV20-1	once	TRBD1	CSAGTGTVDYTF	TGCAGTGCTGGGACAGGGACGGTTGACTACACCTTC
TRBJ2-1	TRBV12-3/TRBV12-4	-	TRBD2	CASSLARGTSVVNEQFF	TGTGCCAGCAGTTTAGCGCGGGGGACTAGCGTTGTAAATGAGCAGTTCTTC
TRBJ2-2	TRBV7-2	few	-	CASSLGSGTGELFF	TGTGCCAGCAGCTTAGGTTCGGGTACCGGGGAGCTGTTTTTT